This TCR beta chain derives from a study of T-cell reconstitution after alpha-beta-depleted transplantation in children. Details on this clonotype: What it binds is not known.

The CDR3 loop spans 12 amino acids. With V trimmed by 3 bases and J by 5 bases, 0 bases remained unmatched. The germline V gene has CDR1 DFQATT and CDR2 SNEGSKA (reference sequence). Overall study results and limits: Approximately two months post-transplant, alpha-beta T cells reportedly originated from several hundred expanded graft clones. Elevated TCRbeta diversity at day 60 was traced, in some patients, to surviving recipient T cells and thymic progenitors. Newly made T cells mostly supplied T-cell counts and diversity one year after transplant.

For TCRbeta, the library was prepared with unique molecular identifiers. TCRdb processed the PCR reads anew with MiXCR; each CDR3 protein has one entry. This table holds over 100,000 distinct CDR3 sequences, around 6% found once. The chain links TRBV20-1 to TRBJ2-4; 8 bases line up with TRBD1. This clonotype was sampled from a female patient under 10 years old who had a stem cell transplant for Fanconi anemia, so the T cells may come from the graft donor. This specimen was PBMCs, mostly from graft donor cells, taken 60 days after TCRalphabeta/CD19-depleted stem cell transplant. The DNA of the CDR3 is TGCAGTGCTAGGGGACAGGAAAACATTCAGTACTTC. Translated: CSARGQENIQYF.